These 29 T cell receptor beta chains came from one sample sequenced in a study of blood T cell repertoires in COVID-19. Sequencing was performed with immunoSEQ multiplex PCR; in TCRdb, only in-frame clones are kept and a portion is missing. The sample records 200,000 or so clones, 70% to 90% being singletons. Source material: peripheral blood. These receptors were taken from a man in his fifties with COVID-19, enrolled during active disease.

This rearrangement joins TRBV3-1 (or the pseudogene TRBV3-2) to TRBJ2-2, with D perhaps matching TRBD2 (6 bases). The germline V gene encodes CDR1 LGHDT and CDR2 YNNKEL (reference sequence). The CDR3 has 15 amino acids. Trimming took off 2 bases at V and 4 bases at J, with 11 bases between the two ends. CDR3 region: CASSQSGTGTGELFF. The CDR3 DNA follows: TGTGCCAGCAGCCAATCCGGGACTGGCACCGGGGAGCTGTTTTTT.

V is TRBV5-1 and J is TRBJ2-6, with unresolved D. Germline V lookup: CDR1 SGHRS, CDR2 YFSETQ. V was shortened by 2 bases and J by 0 bases, with 9 bases between the two germline ends. The CDR3 spans 16 residues. This CDR3 is CASSLQPFSGANVLTF. The CDR3 nucleotides read TGCGCCAGCAGCTTACAGCCTTTCTCTGGGGCCAACGTCCTGACTTTC.

The chain has TRBV7-2 and TRBJ1-2, with 7 positions matching TRBD1. Germline CDR1 SGHTA, CDR2 FQGNSA. J was trimmed by 3 bases and V by 1 base; bases with no gene match: 5. This CDR3 region has 15 residues. DNA of the CDR3: TGTGCCAGCAGCTTAGTTCTGACAGGGTACTATGGCTACACCTTC. Translation: CASSLVLTGYYGYTF.

The chain recombines TRBV15 with TRBJ1-2; TRBD1 might be the D (5 bases). Germline-derived CDR1 and CDR2 are LNHNV and YYDKDF (reference sequence). CDR3 size: 13 residues. With 4 bases removed from V and 1 base from J, the gap between germline ends came to 7 bases. The DNA for the CDR3 is TGTGCCACCAGCATCGACAGTAACTATGGCTACACCTTC. This translates into CATSIDSNYGYTF.

The chain combines TRBV5-1 with TRBJ2-1, with D perhaps matching TRBD1 (5 bases). V gave up 4 bases and J gave up 0 bases, with 8 bases separating them. The CDR3 length is 14 residues. Germline loops: CDR1 SGHRS, CDR2 YFSETQ. The CDR3: CASSMDISYNEQFF. In nucleotides, the CDR3 is TGCGCCAGCAGCATGGACATCTCCTACAATGAGCAGTTCTTC.

J is TRBJ1-2 and V is TRBV6-6; possibly TRBD1 for D (6 bases). Germline-derived CDR1 and CDR2 are MNHNY and SVGAGI (reference sequence). There are 15 residues in the CDR3. Between the trimmed V and J ends, which lost 7 bases and 0 bases, there was a span of 15 bases. The DNA for the CDR3 is TGTGCCAGCACTCTACGGACAGAGACTAACTATGGCTACACCTTC. Protein sequence: CASTLRTETNYGYTF.

This chain joins TRBV6-5 and TRBJ2-7, with 7 bases fitting TRBD1. The germline V gene encodes CDR1 MNHEY and CDR2 SVGAGI. This CDR3 contains 15 residues. Unmatched junction bases numbered 11, after V lost 6 bases and J lost 3 bases. This CDR3 is CASRENPGQFYEQYF. The CDR3 bases are TGTGCCAGCAGGGAGAATCCGGGACAGTTCTACGAGCAGTACTTC.

The chain is built from TRBV9 and TRBJ2-1; 12 bases agree with TRBD2. This CDR3 comprises 14 residues. The V gene's germline CDR1 is SGDLS and CDR2 YYNGEE. V gave up 4 bases and J gave up 8 bases; unmatched junction bases: 4. CDR3 region: CASSPGLAGYEQFF. Written as DNA, the CDR3 is TGTGCCAGCAGCCCGGGACTAGCGGGCTATGAGCAGTTCTTC.

This rearrangement joins TRBV29-1 to TRBJ2-7; maybe TRBD2 (5 bases). The V gene's germline CDR1 is SQVTM and CDR2 ANQGSEA. Trimming left V 4 bases short and J 5 bases short, with 9 bases between. This CDR3 has 11 residues. The CDR3 reads CSVGEYNEQYF. CDR3 coding DNA: TGCAGCGTTGGGGAGTATAACGAGCAGTACTTC.

CDR3: CASSYLTSGTNEQYF. The CDR3 coding sequence is TGTGCCAGCAGCTACCTGACTAGCGGGACAAACGAGCAGTACTTC. The chain joins TRBV5-5 to TRBJ2-7; 11 bases are shared with TRBD2. Germline V gene data show CDR1 as SGHKS and CDR2 as YYEKEE (reference sequence). The CDR3 covers 15 residues. Trimming removed 3 bases from V and 5 bases from J; junction bases left unmatched: 7. Supplemented by reference TRBV5-5 and TRBJ2-7, the full variable domain reads DAGVTQSPTHLIKTRGQQVTLRCSPISGHKSVSWYQQVLGQGPQFIFQYYEKEERGRGNFPDRFSARQFPNYSSELNVNALLLGDSALYLCASSYLTSGTNEQYFGPGTRLTVT.

The chain recombines TRBV19 with TRBJ1-1; D is ambiguous. The V gene lost 5 bases and the J gene lost 5 bases, with 15 bases spanning the gap. The CDR3 runs 14 residues. Germline lookup yields CDR1 LNHDA and CDR2 SQIVND (reference sequence). The CDR3 region is CASSVRSRRTEAFF. CDR3 sequence (DNA): TGTGCCAGTAGTGTGCGATCTCGGCGGACTGAAGCTTTCTTT.

This clone was detected only once. The V and J genes are TRBV16 and TRBJ1-5; TRBD1 matches at 8 bases. Per the germline V gene, CDR1 is KGHSY and CDR2 is FQNENV. The CDR3 contains 16 residues. With V trimmed by 1 base and J by 0 bases, 2 bases remained unmatched. The CDR3 spells CASSQWGQASNQPQHF. The CDR3 DNA follows: TGTGCCAGCAGCCAATGGGGACAGGCTAGCAATCAGCCCCAGCATTTT.

The chain joins TRBV5-1 to TRBJ1-1; 7 bases line up with TRBD1. The CDR3 totals 14 residues. The V and J ends lost 4 bases and 4 bases, in that order; junction bases with no gene match: 7. Germline-derived CDR1 and CDR2 are SGHRS and YFSETQ. The CDR3 reads CASSQQGSGTEAFF. Here the CDR3 DNA reads TGCGCCAGCAGCCAACAGGGGTCAGGCACTGAAGCTTTCTTT.

This sequence joins TRBV19 and TRBJ1-5, with 7 bases that match TRBD1. Losses at the gene ends were 7 bases for V and 0 bases for J; bases not matched to a gene: 21. CDR1 is LNHDA, CDR2 SQIVND, per germline (reference sequence). The CDR3 has 20 residues. This CDR3 is CASTFYLRRDSQYSNQPQHF. In nucleotides, the CDR3 is TGTGCCAGTACCTTTTACCTTCGCCGGGACAGCCAATATAGCAATCAGCCCCAGCATTTT.

The rearrangement links TRBV5-6 to TRBJ2-3; 9 bases map to TRBD2. Germline lookup yields CDR1 SGHDT and CDR2 YYEEEE. J was trimmed by 4 bases and V by 4 bases; bases with no gene match: 7. This CDR3 is built from 15 residues. The CDR3 DNA reads as TGTGCCAGCAGCCGAAGGACTAGCGACGCAGATACGCAGTATTTT. Its protein product is CASSRRTSDADTQYF.

The chain has TRBV7-9 and TRBJ2-5; 16 bases align to TRBD2. CDR3 length: 17 residues. The junction had 4 bases not matched to a gene; V was cut back by 5 bases and J by 1 base. Per the germline V gene, CDR1 is SEHNR and CDR2 is FQNEAQ (reference sequence). This CDR3 reads CASSGTSGRVRQETQYF. CDR3 in DNA: TGTGCCAGCAGCGGGACTAGCGGGAGGGTTCGCCAAGAGACCCAGTACTTC.

This sequence joins TRBV9 and TRBJ2-3, with 8 bases fitting TRBD2. Germline V gives CDR1 SGDLS, CDR2 YYNGEE. Germline trimming cut 2 bases from V and 3 bases from J; bases unmatched to any gene: 5. CDR3 length: 15 amino acids. The CDR3 DNA reads as TGTGCCAGCAGCGTTAGCGGGACCACGACAGATACGCAGTATTTT. Protein: CASSVSGTTTDTQYF.

The CDR3 sequence: CASSLSGRADNYGYTF. The CDR3 region has the DNA TGTGCCAGCAGCTTATCAGGCAGGGCAGATAACTATGGCTACACCTTC. This chain connects TRBV7-8 to TRBJ1-2; tentative D call: TRBD1 (5 bases). The V end lost 2 bases, the J end lost 1 base, and 14 bases lay between the germline ends. Looked up from germline, CDR1 is SGHVS and CDR2 is FQNEAQ. The CDR3 loop spans 16 amino acids.

J is TRBJ2-7 and V is TRBV6-1; 8 nucleotides agree with TRBD1. The length of the CDR3 is 16 residues. CDR1 MNHNS and CDR2 SASEGT come from the germline V gene. V lost 4 bases, J lost 2 bases, and 10 bases stayed unmatched. CDR3 region: CASSASPGQATYEQYF. The CDR3, as DNA: TGTGCCAGCAGTGCCTCCCCGGGACAGGCAACCTACGAGCAGTACTTC.

V is TRBV27 and J is TRBJ2-1; 13 bases are shared with TRBD2. The CDR3 extends over 14 amino acids. V lost 5 bases and J lost 10; bases outside the gene matches: 5. In germline, CDR1 is MNHEY, CDR2 SMNVEV (reference sequence). CDR3 region: CASSPILAGGEQFF. CDR3 DNA: TGTGCCAGCAGTCCGATACTAGCGGGAGGGGAGCAGTTCTTC.

A remark on this clone: This sample includes further DNA sequences coding for the same CDR3. The chain carries TRBV10-1 and TRBJ2-3; no reliable D call. This CDR3 is built from 12 residues. The V gene's germline CDR1 is WNHNN and CDR2 SYGVQD (reference sequence). Trimming left V 6 bases short and J 0 bases short, with 4 bases between. CDR3 sequence: CASSYSTDTQYF. CDR3 bases: TGCGCCAGCAGCTATAGCACAGATACGCAGTATTTT.

This CDR3 is CASSQDPGGTPNTGELFF. In DNA, the CDR3 is TGTGCCAGCAGCCAAGATCCTGGCGGGACTCCGAACACCGGGGAGCTGTTTTTT. V usage is TRBV4-2 and J usage is TRBJ2-2; D might be TRBD2 (6 bases). Trimming removed 0 bases from V and 0 bases from J, with 14 bases in between. Germline CDR1 reads LGHNA; CDR2 reads YNFKEQ. CDR3 length: 18 residues.

CDR3 in amino acids: CASSLDRPEGEQYF. The CDR3 coding sequence is TGTGCCAGCAGTCTGGACAGACCTGAGGGCGAGCAGTACTTC. The J gene is TRBJ2-7, the V gene TRBV28; TRBD1 might be the D (6 bases). With 5 bases removed from V and 6 bases from J, the gap between germline ends came to 17 bases. This CDR3 comprises 14 residues. The germline V gene encodes CDR1 MDHEN and CDR2 SYDVKM.

The rearrangement uses TRBV4-2 and TRBJ2-7; 9 positions match TRBD1. Germline CDR1 reads LGHNA; CDR2 reads YNFKEQ. The CDR3 covers 15 residues. V gave up 4 bases and J gave up 4 bases; unmatched junction bases: 8. CDR3 region: CASSPKTGGRYEQYF. For the CDR3, the DNA is TGTGCCAGCAGCCCTAAGACAGGGGGAAGGTACGAGCAGTACTTC.

V gene TRBV6-5 combines with J gene TRBJ2-1; 7 bases are a match to TRBD1. The germline V gene encodes CDR1 MNHEY and CDR2 SVGAGI. Losses at the gene ends were 10 bases for V and 6 bases for J; bases not matched to a gene: 9. The CDR3 sequence is 13 residues long. CDR3 sequence: CATTAGQVNEQFF. The CDR3 DNA reads as TGTGCCACCACAGCAGGACAGGTCAATGAGCAGTTCTTC.

The genes are TRBV5-4 and TRBJ2-3, with D possibly TRBD2 on 5 matching bases. V was shortened by 0 bases and J by 2 bases, with 13 bases between the two germline ends. Germline V lookup: CDR1 SGHNT, CDR2 YYREEE (reference sequence). This CDR3 contains 16 residues. CDR3 coding DNA: TGTGCCAGCAGCTTGGCCTTCTCGGGGAACACAGATACGCAGTATTTT. The encoded protein is CASSLAFSGNTDTQYF.

This chain connects TRBV19 to TRBJ2-5; 10 nucleotides match TRBD2. Trimming removed 5 bases from V and 2 bases from J; junction bases left unmatched: 5. Germline CDR1 LNHDA, CDR2 SQIVND (reference sequence). The CDR3 is made up of 15 amino acids. The CDR3: CASSLTGLAQETQYF. The DNA for the CDR3 is TGTGCCAGTAGTCTCACGGGACTAGCGCAAGAGACCCAGTACTTC. Supplemented by reference TRBV19 and TRBJ2-5, the full variable domain reads DGGITQSPKYLFRKEGQNVTLSCEQNLNHDAMYWYRQDPGQGLRLIYYSQIVNDFQKGDIAEGYSVSREKKESFPLTVTSAQKNPTAFYLCASSLTGLAQETQYFGPGTRLLVL.

The chain recombines TRBV7-2 with TRBJ1-6, with 8 bases identical to TRBD1. The V segment lost 3 bases and the J segment 8 bases; nucleotides outside the gene matches: 6. The germline V gene encodes CDR1 SGHTA and CDR2 FQGNSA. The CDR3 has 15 residues. The CDR3 DNA sequence: TGTGCCAGCAGCTTCGACAGGGGCGGGGATTCACCCCTCCACTTT. This encodes CASSFDRGGDSPLHF.

The chain recombines TRBV5-1 with TRBJ2-7; TRBD2 aligns across 10 bases. V shed 5 bases, J shed 0 bases, and the junction held 5 bases outside the gene matches. The CDR3 covers 15 residues. The germline V gene has CDR1 SGHRS and CDR2 YFSETQ. This CDR3 reads CASRPGLAASYEQYF. The CDR3 coding sequence is TGCGCCAGCAGGCCCGGACTAGCGGCCTCCTACGAGCAGTACTTC. The complete variable domain, with remaining parts taken from reference TRBV5-1 and TRBJ2-7, reads KAGVTQTPRYLIKTRGQQVTLSCSPISGHRSVSWYQQTPGQGLQFLFEYFSETQRNKGNFPGRFSGRQFSNSRSEMNVSTLELGDSALYLCASRPGLAASYEQYFGPGTRLTVT.